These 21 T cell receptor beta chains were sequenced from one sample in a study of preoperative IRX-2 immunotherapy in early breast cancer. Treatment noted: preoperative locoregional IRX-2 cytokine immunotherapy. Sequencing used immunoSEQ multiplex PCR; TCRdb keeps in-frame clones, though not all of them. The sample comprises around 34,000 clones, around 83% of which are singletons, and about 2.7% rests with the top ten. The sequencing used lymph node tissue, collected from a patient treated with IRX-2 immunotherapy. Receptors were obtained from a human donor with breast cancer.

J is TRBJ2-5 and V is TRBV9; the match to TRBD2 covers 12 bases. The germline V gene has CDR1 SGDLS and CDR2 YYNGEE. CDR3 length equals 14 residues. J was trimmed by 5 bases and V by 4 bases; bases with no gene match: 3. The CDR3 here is CASSPGTSGETQYF. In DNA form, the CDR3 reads TGTGCCAGCAGCCCCGGGACTAGCGGGGAGACCCAGTACTTC.

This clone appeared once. CDR3 amino acids: CASSPVVVYTGELFF. The CDR3 coding sequence is TGTGCCAGCAGCCCAGTGGTGGTTTACACCGGGGAGCTGTTTTTT. The chain uses TRBV28 and TRBJ2-2, with D uncertain. Germline CDR1 is MDHEN and CDR2 is SYDVKM. V lost 6 bases and J 3 bases, leaving 14 bases between the germline ends. The CDR3 loop spans 15 amino acids. Full variable domain (remainder filled in from reference TRBV28 and TRBJ2-2): DVKVTQSSRYLVKRTGEKVFLECVQDMDHENMFWYRQDPGLGLRLIYFSYDVKMKEKGDIPEGYSVSREKKERFSLILESASTNQTSMYLCASSPVVVYTGELFFGEGSRLTVL.

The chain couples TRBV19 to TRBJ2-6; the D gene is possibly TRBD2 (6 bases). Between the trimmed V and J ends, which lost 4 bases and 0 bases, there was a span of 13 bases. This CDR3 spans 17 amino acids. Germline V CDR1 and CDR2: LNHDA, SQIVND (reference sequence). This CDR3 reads CASSRGVPISGANVLTF. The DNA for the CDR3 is TGTGCCAGTAGTAGGGGGGTCCCCATCTCTGGGGCCAACGTCCTGACTTTC.

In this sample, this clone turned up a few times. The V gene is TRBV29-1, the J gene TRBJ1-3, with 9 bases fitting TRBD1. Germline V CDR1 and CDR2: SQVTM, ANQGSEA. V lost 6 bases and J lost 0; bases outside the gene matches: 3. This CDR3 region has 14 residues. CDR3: CSVGQGHSGNTIYF. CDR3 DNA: TGCAGCGTGGGACAGGGCCACTCTGGAAACACCATATATTTT.

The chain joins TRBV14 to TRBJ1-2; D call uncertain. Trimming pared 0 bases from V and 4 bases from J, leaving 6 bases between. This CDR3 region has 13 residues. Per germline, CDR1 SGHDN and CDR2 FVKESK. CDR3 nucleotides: TGTGCCAGCAGCCAAGAAAGATCCTATGGCTACACCTTC. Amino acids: CASSQERSYGYTF.

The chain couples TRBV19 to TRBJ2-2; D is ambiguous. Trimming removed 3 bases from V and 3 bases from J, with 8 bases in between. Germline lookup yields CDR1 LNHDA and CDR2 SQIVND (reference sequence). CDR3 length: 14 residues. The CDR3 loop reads CASSIGLYTGELFF. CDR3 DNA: TGTGCCAGTAGTATCGGTCTCTACACCGGGGAGCTGTTTTTT.

The CDR3, as DNA: TGCGCCAGCAGCTTGGAGCGGACTATAGCCTACGAGCAGTACTTC. It specifies CASSLERTIAYEQYF. The chain has TRBV5-1 and TRBJ2-7; D is possibly TRBD2 (6 bases). Trimming removed 0 bases from V and 2 bases from J, with 12 bases in between. The CDR3 consists of 15 residues. Germline values: CDR1 SGHRS, CDR2 YFSETQ.

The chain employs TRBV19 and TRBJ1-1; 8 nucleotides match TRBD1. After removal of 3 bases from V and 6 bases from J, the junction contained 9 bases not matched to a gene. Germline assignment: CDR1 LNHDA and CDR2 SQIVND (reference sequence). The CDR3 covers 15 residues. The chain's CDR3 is CASSISRTGWAEAFF. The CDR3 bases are TGTGCCAGTAGTATTTCCCGGACAGGGTGGGCTGAAGCTTTCTTT.

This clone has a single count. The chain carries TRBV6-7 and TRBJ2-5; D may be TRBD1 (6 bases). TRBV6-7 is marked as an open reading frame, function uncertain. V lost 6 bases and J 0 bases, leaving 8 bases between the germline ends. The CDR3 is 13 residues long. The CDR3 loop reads CASRGTNQETQYF. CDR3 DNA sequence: TGTGCCAGCAGAGGGACAAACCAAGAGACCCAGTACTTC.

This CDR3 reads CATGQELTDTQYF. The CDR3 DNA reads as TGTGCCACCGGACAGGAGCTCACAGATACGCAGTATTTT. The gene calls are TRBV18 and TRBJ2-3; 7 bases are shared with TRBD1. The CDR3 loop spans 13 amino acids. The V gene's germline CDR1 is KGHSH and CDR2 LQKENI. After removal of 10 bases from V and 2 bases from J, the junction contained 6 bases not matched to a gene.

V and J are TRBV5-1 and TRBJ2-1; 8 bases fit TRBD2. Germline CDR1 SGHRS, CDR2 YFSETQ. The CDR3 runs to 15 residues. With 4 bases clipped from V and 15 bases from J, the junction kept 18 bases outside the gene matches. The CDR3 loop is CASSLGGGGPQGRFF. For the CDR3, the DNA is TGCGCCAGCAGCCTGGGAGGCGGGGGGCCGCAGGGGAGGTTCTTC.

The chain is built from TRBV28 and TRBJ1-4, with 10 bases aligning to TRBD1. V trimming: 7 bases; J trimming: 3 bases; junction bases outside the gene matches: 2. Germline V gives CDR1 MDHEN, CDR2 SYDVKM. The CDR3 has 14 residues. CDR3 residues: CASKGTGANEKLFF. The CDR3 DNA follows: TGTGCCAGCAAAGGGACAGGGGCTAATGAAAAACTGTTTTTT.

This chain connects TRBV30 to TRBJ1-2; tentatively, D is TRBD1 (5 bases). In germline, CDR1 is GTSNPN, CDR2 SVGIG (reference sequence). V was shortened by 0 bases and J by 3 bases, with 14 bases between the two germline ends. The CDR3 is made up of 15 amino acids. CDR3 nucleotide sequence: TGTGCCTGGAGTGTGGAGGGGAGGCTGTACTATGGCTACACCTTC. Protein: CAWSVEGRLYYGYTF.

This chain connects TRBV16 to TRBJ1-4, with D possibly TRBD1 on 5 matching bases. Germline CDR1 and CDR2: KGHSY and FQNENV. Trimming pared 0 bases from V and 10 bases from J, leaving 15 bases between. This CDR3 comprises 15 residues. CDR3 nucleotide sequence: TGTGCCAGCAGCCAATCGTCAATACCTGGGGGAAAACTGTTTTTT. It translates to CASSQSSIPGGKLFF.

CDR3 protein: CACPMGGLTGELFF. The CDR3 DNA follows: TGTGCCTGCCCAATGGGGGGGCTAACCGGGGAGCTGTTTTTT. The chain employs TRBV30 and TRBJ2-2, with D perhaps TRBD2 (7 bases). This CDR3 has 14 amino acids. Trimming removed 6 bases at V and 5 bases at J, with 16 bases between. Germline V gene lookup returns CDR1 GTSNPN and CDR2 SVGIG (reference sequence).

The CDR3, as DNA: TGCAGCGTTGAAGATGGGGGACAGGGGGTAGAAACCTACGAGCAGTACTTC. The encoded protein is CSVEDGGQGVETYEQYF. The rearrangement links TRBV29-1 to TRBJ2-7; 11 bases match TRBD1. Germline CDR1 is SQVTM and CDR2 is ANQGSEA. This CDR3 spans 17 amino acids. V was clipped by 0 bases and J by 2 bases; unmatched bases: 9.

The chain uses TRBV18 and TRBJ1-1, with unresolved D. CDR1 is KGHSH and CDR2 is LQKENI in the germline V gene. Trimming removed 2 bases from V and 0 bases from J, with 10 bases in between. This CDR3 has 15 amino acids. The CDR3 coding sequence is TGTGCCAGCTCACCATCAGGTTCTATGAACACTGAAGCTTTCTTT. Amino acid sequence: CASSPSGSMNTEAFF.

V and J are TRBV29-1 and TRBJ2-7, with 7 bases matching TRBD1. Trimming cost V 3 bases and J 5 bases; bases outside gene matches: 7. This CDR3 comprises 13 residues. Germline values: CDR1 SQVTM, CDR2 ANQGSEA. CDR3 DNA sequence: TGCAGCGTTGATAAGGGGGCGCGGGACGAGCAGTACTTC. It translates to CSVDKGARDEQYF.

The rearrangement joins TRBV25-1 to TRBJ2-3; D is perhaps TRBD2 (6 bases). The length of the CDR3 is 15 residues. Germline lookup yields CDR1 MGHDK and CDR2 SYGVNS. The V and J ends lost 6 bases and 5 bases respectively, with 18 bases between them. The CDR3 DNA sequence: TGTGCCAGCAGGGCGTTTAGGGCGGGAAAAGATACGCAGTATTTT. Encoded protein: CASRAFRAGKDTQYF.

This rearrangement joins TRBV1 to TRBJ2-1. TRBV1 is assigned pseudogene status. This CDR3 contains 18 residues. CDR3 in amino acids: CASSQVWAGPGSYNEQFF. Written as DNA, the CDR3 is TGCGCCAGCAGCCAAGTTTGGGCCGGACCCGGCTCCTACAATGAGCAGTTCTTC.

The CDR3 here is CASSSMAGGYEQYF. The CDR3 bases are TGTGCCAGTAGTAGCATGGCAGGGGGTTACGAGCAGTACTTC. This rearrangement joins TRBV19 to TRBJ2-7; 7 nucleotides agree with TRBD1. CDR3 length equals 14 residues. V lost 4 bases to trimming and J lost 4 bases; unmatched junction nucleotides: 7. In germline, CDR1 is LNHDA, CDR2 SQIVND (reference sequence).